This T cell receptor (beta chain) was captured in a study of shared clonotypes between healthy human individuals. Produced via immunoSEQ multiplex PCR; TCRdb's table is partial and in-frame only. The table includes around 2.5 million clones, under 95% detected once. The sequence derives from a young man in good health. Some clones in this sample may be carry-over from other donors' samples. The sample taken for sequencing was naive CD4+ T cells from PBMCs. As for subset: CD45RA+ positively selected.

In nucleotides, the CDR3 is TGCAGCGTTGCACAGCAAGAGACCCAGTACTTC. Encoded protein: CSVAQQETQYF. This chain uses TRBV29-1 with TRBJ2-5; D is unclear. Germline V CDR1 and CDR2: SQVTM, ANQGSEA. Trimming pared 4 bases from V and 2 bases from J, leaving 5 bases between. The length of the CDR3 is 11 residues.